Each of the 10 T cell receptor beta chains below was sequenced from the same sample in a study of blood T cell repertoires in COVID-19. Sequenced by immunoSEQ multiplex PCR; TCRdb stores in-frame clones only, minus some. The sample records 250,000 or so clones, about nine tenths being singletons. Input material: peripheral blood. The receptors derive from a woman in her forties who had recovered from COVID-19.

This sequence joins TRBV5-1 and TRBJ1-2; D is perhaps TRBD1 (6 bases). V was pared by 4 bases and J by 2 bases, with 12 bases between. This CDR3 is built from 14 residues. Germline V CDR1 and CDR2: SGHRS, YFSETQ. CDR3 sequence reads: CASSPTGQNYGYTF. CDR3 DNA sequence: TGCGCCAGCAGCCCGACCGGACAGAACTATGGCTACACCTTC.

This clone showed up just once. This sequence joins TRBV3-1 (or the pseudogene TRBV3-2) and TRBJ1-3, with TRBD1 matching over 7 bases. J gave up 3 bases and V 4 bases, and 6 bases lay outside the gene matches. This CDR3 is built from 15 residues. CDR1 and CDR2 from the germline V gene are LGHDT and YNNKEL (reference sequence). The CDR3 DNA reads TGTGCCAGCAGCCCCGTCGACAGGGATGGAAACACCATATATTTT. Translated, it gives CASSPVDRDGNTIYF.

The chain carries TRBV7-2 and TRBJ2-2; D is perhaps TRBD2 (5 bases). The CDR3 covers 15 residues. CDR1 and CDR2 from the germline V gene are SGHTA and FQGNSA. V was trimmed by 7 bases and J by 6 bases, leaving 18 bases between them. The CDR3 nucleotides are TGTGCCAGCACCCCGGGGTTGGTTTCTGCCGGGGAGCTGTTTTTT. This sequence encodes CASTPGLVSAGELFF.

The count of this clone is one. The CDR3 sequence is CASSLGGTTYEQYF. Here the CDR3 DNA reads TGTGCCAGCAGCCTAGGAGGGACCACCTACGAGCAGTACTTC. J is TRBJ2-7 and V is TRBV5-6; TRBD2 is a possible D gene (6 bases). CDR3 size: 14 residues. Per germline, CDR1 SGHDT and CDR2 YYEEEE. The V end was cut by 4 bases, the J end by 2 bases, with 13 bases between.

Note on this clone: The same CDR3 also results from other DNA sequences found in this sample. The rearrangement joins TRBV19 to TRBJ1-2; 8 nucleotides agree with TRBD1. This CDR3 has 14 amino acids. After removal of 1 base from V and 2 bases from J, the junction contained 0 bases not matched to a gene. CDR1 LNHDA and CDR2 SQIVND come from the germline V gene (reference sequence). CDR3 nucleotides: TGTGCCAGTAGTATAGGGACAGGGAACTATGGCTACACCTTC. Translation gives CASSIGTGNYGYTF.

This chain links TRBV19 with TRBJ2-7, with 11 bases lining up with TRBD2. There are 15 residues in the CDR3. Trimming took 5 bases from V and 3 from J; bases not matched to a gene: 6. The germline gives CDR1 LNHDA, CDR2 SQIVND (reference sequence). In DNA, the CDR3 is TGTGCCAGTAGTCTACTAGCGGGAGAATACTACGAGCAGTACTTC. It encodes CASSLLAGEYYEQYF.

This rearrangement joins TRBV7-8 to TRBJ2-1, with 13 bases fitting TRBD2. This CDR3 is built from 16 residues. With V trimmed by 5 bases and J by 2 bases, 3 bases remained unmatched. Looked up from germline, CDR1 is SGHVS and CDR2 is FQNEAQ. The CDR3, as DNA: TGTGCCAGCAGCACGGGGACTAGCGGGACCTACAATGAGCAGTTCTTC. Translated: CASSTGTSGTYNEQFF.

This chain connects TRBV5-8 to TRBJ2-3; the match to TRBD2 covers 11 bases. Germline-derived CDR1 and CDR2 are SGHTS and YDEGEE. There are 15 residues in the CDR3. V dropped 3 bases and J dropped 6; count of bases not matched to a gene: 6. The CDR3 sequence: CASSSIAGGPDTQYF. The CDR3, as DNA: TGTGCCAGCAGCTCGATAGCGGGAGGGCCGGATACGCAGTATTTT.

This sequence joins TRBV14 and TRBJ2-7, with a weak D call TRBD1 (5 bases). The CDR3 is 16 residues long. CDR1 is SGHDN and CDR2 is FVKESK in the germline V gene. V was trimmed by 4 bases and J by 7 bases, leaving 23 bases between them. The CDR3 DNA reads TGTGCCAGCAGCCGCATTTCAGGCCCCCCTAAGGGGGAGCAGTACTTC. It specifies CASSRISGPPKGEQYF.

This clone was recorded only once. The chain is built from TRBV28 and TRBJ2-5; TRBD2 matches 7 bases. V lost 11 bases and J lost 5; bases outside the gene matches: 14. CDR1 MDHEN and CDR2 SYDVKM come from the germline V gene. This CDR3 comprises 14 residues. CDR3 protein: CAAKGGSVGETQYF. CDR3 DNA sequence: TGTGCCGCTAAAGGCGGGAGTGTCGGGGAGACCCAGTACTTC.